These 7 T cell receptor beta chains share one sample of origin, sequenced in a study of cytomegalovirus exposure and HLA in healthy donors. The PCR employed 60 Vbeta primers together with 13 Jbeta primers. The data were produced by immunoSEQ multiplex PCR, yet TCRdb's version contains in-frame clones alone and is incomplete. The sample records 100,000 to 150,000 clones, 75% to 85% being singletons. The sample was PBMCs. The source of these receptors is a man aged 50-60 years in good health and CMV-seronegative.

The chain links TRBV5-1 to TRBJ2-5; 9 bases map to TRBD1. Per germline, CDR1 SGHRS and CDR2 YFSETQ. V was clipped by 3 bases and J by 2 bases; unmatched bases: 5. The CDR3 is 15 residues long. The CDR3 protein is CASSWGQGRQETQYF. The CDR3 DNA reads as TGCGCCAGCAGCTGGGGACAGGGTCGGCAAGAGACCCAGTACTTC.

This clone was observed once. The rearrangement uses TRBV10-3 and TRBJ1-3, with 7 bases lining up with TRBD1. The CDR3 covers 16 residues. Germline CDR1 ENHRY, CDR2 SYGVKD. V shed 3 bases and J 1 base; nucleotides not matched to a gene: 6. CDR3 coding DNA: TGTGCCATCAGTGATTTAGGGGGCCAATCTGGAAACACCATATATTTT. Translated: CAISDLGGQSGNTIYF.

CDR3 sequence (DNA): TGTGCCAGCAGCTTAGCCGGGACAGGGGTTTCTGGCTACACCTTC. This sequence encodes CASSLAGTGVSGYTF. The chain carries TRBV7-9 and TRBJ1-2, with 10 bases lining up with TRBD1. The CDR3 contains 15 residues. Trimming at V came to 0 bases and at J to 7 bases, leaving 5 bases not matched to a gene. Germline CDR1 and CDR2: SEHNR and FQNEAQ (reference sequence).

The chain couples TRBV5-4 to TRBJ2-7, with D possibly TRBD1 on 6 matching bases. The CDR3 is 12 residues long. Germline lookup yields CDR1 SGHNT and CDR2 YYREEE (reference sequence). Trimming stripped 2 bases from V and 5 bases from J, with 8 bases between. Here the CDR3 DNA reads TGTGCCAGCAGCTTACAGGGAGACGAGCAGTACGTC. Translated, it gives CASSLQGDEQYV.

The chain joins TRBV5-1 to TRBJ2-2; D call uncertain. Deletions cut 0 bases from V and 5 bases from J, with 5 bases between. The V gene's germline CDR1 is SGHRS and CDR2 YFSETQ. The CDR3 extends over 13 amino acids. The CDR3 sequence is CASSLDRTGELFF. CDR3 nucleotides: TGCGCCAGCAGCTTGGATCGGACCGGGGAGCTGTTTTTT.

The chain employs TRBV18 and TRBJ1-1, with TRBD1 identical over 10 bases. Germline assignment: CDR1 KGHSH and CDR2 LQKENI. This CDR3 has 15 residues. After removal of 4 bases from V and 7 bases from J, the junction contained 9 bases not matched to a gene. The CDR3 nucleotides read TGTGCCAGCTCACTTCTAGGACAGGGGGATTTTGAAGCTTTCTTT. Amino acid sequence: CASSLLGQGDFEAFF.

V and J are TRBV2 and TRBJ2-6, with unresolved D. CDR3 length equals 13 residues. Trimming cost V 5 bases and J 6 bases, with 8 bases left between them. Per germline, CDR1 SNHLY and CDR2 FYNNEI. Here the CDR3 DNA reads TGTGCCAGCAGTCCCGTAGAGGCCAACGTCCTGACTTTC. Residues: CASSPVEANVLTF.